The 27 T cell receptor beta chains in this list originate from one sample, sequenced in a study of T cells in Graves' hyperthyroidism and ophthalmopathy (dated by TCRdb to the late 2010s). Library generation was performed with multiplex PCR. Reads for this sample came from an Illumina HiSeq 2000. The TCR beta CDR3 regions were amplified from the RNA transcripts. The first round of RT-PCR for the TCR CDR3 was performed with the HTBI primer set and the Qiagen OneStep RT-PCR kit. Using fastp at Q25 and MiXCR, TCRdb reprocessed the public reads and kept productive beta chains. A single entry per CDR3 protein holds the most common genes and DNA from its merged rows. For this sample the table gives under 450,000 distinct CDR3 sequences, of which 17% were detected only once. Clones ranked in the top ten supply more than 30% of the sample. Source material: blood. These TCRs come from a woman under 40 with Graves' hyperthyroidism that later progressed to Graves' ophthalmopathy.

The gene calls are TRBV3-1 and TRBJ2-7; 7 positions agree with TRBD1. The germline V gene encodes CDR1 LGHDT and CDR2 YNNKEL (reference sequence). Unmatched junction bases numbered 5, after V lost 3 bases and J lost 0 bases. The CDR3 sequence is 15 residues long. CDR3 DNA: TGTGCCAGCAGCCAGAGACAGGGAAACTCCTACGAGCAGTACTTC. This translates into CASSQRQGNSYEQYF.

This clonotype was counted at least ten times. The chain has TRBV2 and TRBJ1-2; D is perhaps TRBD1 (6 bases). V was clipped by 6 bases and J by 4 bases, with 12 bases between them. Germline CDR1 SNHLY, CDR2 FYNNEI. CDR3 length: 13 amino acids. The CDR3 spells CASRLRGAYGYTF. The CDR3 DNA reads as TGTGCCAGCAGGCTACGGGGGGCCTATGGCTACACCTTC.

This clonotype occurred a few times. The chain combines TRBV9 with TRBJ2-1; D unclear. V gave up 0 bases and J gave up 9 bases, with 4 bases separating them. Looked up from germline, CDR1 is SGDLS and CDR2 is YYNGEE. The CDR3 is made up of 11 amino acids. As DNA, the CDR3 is TGTGCCAGCAGCGTAGCGGCTGAGCAGTTCTTC. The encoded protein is CASSVAAEQFF.

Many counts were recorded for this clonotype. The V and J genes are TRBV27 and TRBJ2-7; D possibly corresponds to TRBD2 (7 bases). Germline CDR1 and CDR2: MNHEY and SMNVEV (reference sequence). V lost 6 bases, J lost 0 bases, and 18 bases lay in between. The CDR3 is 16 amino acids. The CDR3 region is CASRKGGGGLSYEQYF. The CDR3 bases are TGTGCCAGCAGAAAGGGGGGCGGGGGCCTCTCCTACGAGCAGTACTTC.

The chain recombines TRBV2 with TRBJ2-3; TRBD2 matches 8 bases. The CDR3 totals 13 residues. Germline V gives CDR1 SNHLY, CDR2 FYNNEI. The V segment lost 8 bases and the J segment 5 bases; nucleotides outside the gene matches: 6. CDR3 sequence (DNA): TGTGCCAGCGGCCGGGAGGGCCAAGATACGCAGTATTTT. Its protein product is CASGREGQDTQYF.

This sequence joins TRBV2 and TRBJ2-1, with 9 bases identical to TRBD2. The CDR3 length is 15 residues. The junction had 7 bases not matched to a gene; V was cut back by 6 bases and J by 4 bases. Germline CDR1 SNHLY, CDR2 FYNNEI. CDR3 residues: CASRQAGGLYNEQFF. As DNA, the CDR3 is TGTGCCAGCAGGCAAGCGGGGGGCCTTTACAATGAGCAGTTCTTC.

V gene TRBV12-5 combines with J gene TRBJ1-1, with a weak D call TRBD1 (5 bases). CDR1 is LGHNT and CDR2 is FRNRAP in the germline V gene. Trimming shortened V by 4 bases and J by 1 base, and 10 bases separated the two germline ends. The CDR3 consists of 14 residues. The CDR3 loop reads CASGSGVRNTEAFF. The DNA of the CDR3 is TGTGCTAGTGGTTCGGGGGTCAGGAACACTGAAGCTTTCTTT.

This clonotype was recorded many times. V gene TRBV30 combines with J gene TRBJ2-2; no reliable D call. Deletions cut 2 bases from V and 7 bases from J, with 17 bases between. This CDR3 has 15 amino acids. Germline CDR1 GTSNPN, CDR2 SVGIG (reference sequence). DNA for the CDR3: TGTGCCTGGAGTATGTCTAGTCTACTCCACGGGGAGCTGTTTTTT. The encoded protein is CAWSMSSLLHGELFF.

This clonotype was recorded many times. The CDR3 protein is CASSSDRGEQYF. DNA for the CDR3: TGTGCCAGCAGCTCGGACCGAGGGGAGCAGTACTTC. V is TRBV7-9 and J is TRBJ2-7, with a possible D match to TRBD2 (5 bases). The V gene's germline CDR1 is SEHNR and CDR2 FQNEAQ (reference sequence). Trimming removed 4 bases at V and 7 bases at J, with 11 bases between. The CDR3 contains 12 residues.

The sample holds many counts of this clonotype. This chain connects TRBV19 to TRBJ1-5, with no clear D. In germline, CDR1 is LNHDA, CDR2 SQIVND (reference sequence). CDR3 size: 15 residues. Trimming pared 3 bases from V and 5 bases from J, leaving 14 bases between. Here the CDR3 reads CASSIFPDGHQPQHF. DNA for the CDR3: TGTGCCAGTAGTATTTTCCCTGACGGGCATCAGCCCCAGCATTTT.

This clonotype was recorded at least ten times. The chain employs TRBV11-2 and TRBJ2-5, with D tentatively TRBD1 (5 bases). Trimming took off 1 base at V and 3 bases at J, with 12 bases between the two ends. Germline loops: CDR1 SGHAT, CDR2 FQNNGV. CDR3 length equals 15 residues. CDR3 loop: CASSLVGVGKETQYF. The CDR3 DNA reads TGTGCCAGCAGCTTAGTAGGGGTCGGAAAAGAGACCCAGTACTTC.

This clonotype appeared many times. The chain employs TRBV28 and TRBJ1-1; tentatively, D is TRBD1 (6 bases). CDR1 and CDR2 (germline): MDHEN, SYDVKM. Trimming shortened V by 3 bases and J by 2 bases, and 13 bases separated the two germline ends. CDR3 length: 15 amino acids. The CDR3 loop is CASSFNTGLNTEAFF. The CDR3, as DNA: TGTGCCAGCAGTTTTAATACAGGGCTTAACACTGAAGCTTTCTTT.

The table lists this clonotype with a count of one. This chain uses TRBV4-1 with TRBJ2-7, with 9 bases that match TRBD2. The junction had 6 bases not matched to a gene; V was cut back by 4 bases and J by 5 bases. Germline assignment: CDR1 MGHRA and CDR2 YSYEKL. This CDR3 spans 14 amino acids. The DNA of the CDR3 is TGCGCCAGCAGCCCGGGACTAGCTCTCCACGAGCAGTACTTC. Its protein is CASSPGLALHEQYF.

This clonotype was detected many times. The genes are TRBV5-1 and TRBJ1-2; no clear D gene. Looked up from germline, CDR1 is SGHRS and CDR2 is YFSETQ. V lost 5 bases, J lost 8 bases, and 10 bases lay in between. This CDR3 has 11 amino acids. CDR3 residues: CASSLTGGYTF. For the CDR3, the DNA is TGCGCCAGCAGTTTAACTGGAGGCTACACCTTC.

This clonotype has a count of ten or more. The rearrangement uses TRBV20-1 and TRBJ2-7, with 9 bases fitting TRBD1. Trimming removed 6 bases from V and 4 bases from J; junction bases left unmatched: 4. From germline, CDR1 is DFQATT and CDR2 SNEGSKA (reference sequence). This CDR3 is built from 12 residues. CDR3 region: CSATGQGYEQYF. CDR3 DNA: TGCAGTGCCACTGGACAGGGGTACGAGCAGTACTTC.

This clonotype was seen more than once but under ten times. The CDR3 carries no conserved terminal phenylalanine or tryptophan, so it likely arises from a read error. The CDR3 loop is CASSLLGLSYEQYL. CDR3 coding DNA: TGTGCCAGCAGTTTACTGGGCCTCTCCTACGAGCAGTACCTC. The chain employs TRBV6-5 and TRBJ2-7; the D is unclear. Trimming left V 4 bases short and J 0 bases short, with 10 bases between. Germline assignment: CDR1 MNHEY and CDR2 SVGAGI. CDR3 length equals 14 residues.

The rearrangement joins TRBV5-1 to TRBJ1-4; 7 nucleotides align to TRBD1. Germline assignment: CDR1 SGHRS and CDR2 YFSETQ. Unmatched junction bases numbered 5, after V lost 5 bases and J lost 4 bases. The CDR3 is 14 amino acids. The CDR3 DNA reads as TGCGCCAGCAGGACAGGGTATGGTAATGAAAAACTGTTTTTT. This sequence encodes CASRTGYGNEKLFF. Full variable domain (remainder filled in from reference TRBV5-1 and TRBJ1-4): KAGVTQTPRYLIKTRGQQVTLSCSPISGHRSVSWYQQTPGQGLQFLFEYFSETQRNKGNFPGRFSGRQFSNSRSEMNVSTLELGDSALYLCASRTGYGNEKLFFGSGTQLSVL.

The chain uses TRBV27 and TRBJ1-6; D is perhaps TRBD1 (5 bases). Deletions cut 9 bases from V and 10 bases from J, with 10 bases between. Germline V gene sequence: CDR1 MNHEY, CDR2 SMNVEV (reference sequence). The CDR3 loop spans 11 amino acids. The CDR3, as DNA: TGTGCCAGGTCCCGGGACTCACCCCTCCACTTT. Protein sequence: CARSRDSPLHF.

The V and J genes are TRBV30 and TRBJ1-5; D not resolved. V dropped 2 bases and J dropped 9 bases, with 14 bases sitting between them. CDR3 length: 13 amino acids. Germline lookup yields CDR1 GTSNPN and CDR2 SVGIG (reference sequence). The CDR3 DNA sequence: TGTGCCTGGAGTACGAAGGGCCAAAGGCCCCAGCATTTT. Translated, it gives CAWSTKGQRPQHF.

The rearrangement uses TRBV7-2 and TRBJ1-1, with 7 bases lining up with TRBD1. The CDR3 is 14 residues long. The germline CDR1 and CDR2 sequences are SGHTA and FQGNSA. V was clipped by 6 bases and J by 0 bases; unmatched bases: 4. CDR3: CASRRGQLNTEAFF. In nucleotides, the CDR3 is TGTGCCAGCAGACGGGGACAGCTGAACACTGAAGCTTTCTTT.

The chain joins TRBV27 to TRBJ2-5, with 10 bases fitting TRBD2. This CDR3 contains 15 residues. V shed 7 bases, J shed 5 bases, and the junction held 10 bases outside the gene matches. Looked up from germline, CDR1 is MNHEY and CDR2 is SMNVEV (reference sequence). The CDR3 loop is CASIQREGHCETQYF. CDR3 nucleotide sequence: TGTGCCAGCATCCAGCGGGAGGGCCATTGTGAGACCCAGTACTTC.

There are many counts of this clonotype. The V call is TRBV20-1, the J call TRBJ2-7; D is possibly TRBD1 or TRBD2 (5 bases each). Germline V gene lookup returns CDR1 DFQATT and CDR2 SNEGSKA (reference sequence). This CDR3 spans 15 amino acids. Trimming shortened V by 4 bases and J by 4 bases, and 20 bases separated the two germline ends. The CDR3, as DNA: TGCAGTGCTAATTATGCGGAGAGGGGTCCTTACGAGCAGTACTTC. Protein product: CSANYAERGPYEQYF.

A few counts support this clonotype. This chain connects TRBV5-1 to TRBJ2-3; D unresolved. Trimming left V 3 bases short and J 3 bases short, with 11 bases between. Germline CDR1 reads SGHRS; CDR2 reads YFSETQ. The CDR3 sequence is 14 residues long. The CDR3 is CASSSQARTDTQYF. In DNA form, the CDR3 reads TGCGCCAGCAGCTCTCAGGCTCGAACAGATACGCAGTATTTT.

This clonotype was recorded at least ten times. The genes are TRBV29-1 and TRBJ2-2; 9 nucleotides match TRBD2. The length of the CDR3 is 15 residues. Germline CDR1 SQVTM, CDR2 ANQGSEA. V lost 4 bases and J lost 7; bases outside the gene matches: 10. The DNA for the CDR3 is TGCAGCGTTGTCGGCGCGGGGGGGCTTGGCGGGGAGCTGTTTTTT. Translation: CSVVGAGGLGGELFF.

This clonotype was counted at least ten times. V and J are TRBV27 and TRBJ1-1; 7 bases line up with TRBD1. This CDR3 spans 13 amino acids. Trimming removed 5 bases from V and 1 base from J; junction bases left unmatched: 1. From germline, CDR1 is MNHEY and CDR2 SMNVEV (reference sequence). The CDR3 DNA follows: TGTGCCAGCAGTGCAGGGGGGAACACTGAAGCTTTCTTT. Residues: CASSAGGNTEAFF.

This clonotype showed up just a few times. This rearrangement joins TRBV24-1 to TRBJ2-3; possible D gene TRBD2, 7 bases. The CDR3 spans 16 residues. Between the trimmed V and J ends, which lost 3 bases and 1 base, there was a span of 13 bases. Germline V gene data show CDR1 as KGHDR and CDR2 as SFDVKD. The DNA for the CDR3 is TGTGCCACCAGTGATCCCCGGGGGGCTGGCACAGATACGCAGTATTTT. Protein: CATSDPRGAGTDTQYF.

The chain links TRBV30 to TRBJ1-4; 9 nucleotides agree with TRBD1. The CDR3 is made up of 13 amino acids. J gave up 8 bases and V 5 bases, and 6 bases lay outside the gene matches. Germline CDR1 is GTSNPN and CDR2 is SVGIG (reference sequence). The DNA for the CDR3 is TGTGCCTGGGACAGGGGGAGGAACGAAAAACTGTTTTTT. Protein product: CAWDRGRNEKLFF.